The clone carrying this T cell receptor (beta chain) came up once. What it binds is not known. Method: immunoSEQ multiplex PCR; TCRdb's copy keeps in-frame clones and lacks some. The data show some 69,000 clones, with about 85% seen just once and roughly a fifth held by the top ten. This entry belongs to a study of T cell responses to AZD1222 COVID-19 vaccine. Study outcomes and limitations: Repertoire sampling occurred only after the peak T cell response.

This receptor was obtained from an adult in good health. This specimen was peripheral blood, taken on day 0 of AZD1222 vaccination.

Written as DNA, the CDR3 is TGTGCCACCAGTGCGGCGAGGGGCGTAGATACGCAGTATTTT. Translating it yields CATSAARGVDTQYF. This rearrangement joins TRBV24-1 to TRBJ2-3; possibly TRBD1 or TRBD2 for D (5 bases each). Germline CDR1 KGHDR, CDR2 SFDVKD. With 5 bases removed from V and 5 bases from J, the gap between germline ends came to 13 bases. The CDR3 is 14 amino acids.